Given below is one T cell receptor beta chain in context. The sample is drawn from a study of control samples from healthy donors and cancer patients. The V gene's germline CDR1 is WSHSY and CDR2 SAAADI. The CDR3 sequence is 16 residues long. Losses at the gene ends were 4 bases for V and 4 bases for J; bases not matched to a gene: 8. The method was immunoSEQ multiplex PCR; TCRdb's version includes in-frame clones alone and lacks a portion of them. The data contain 140,000 to 150,000 clones, 75% to 95% of them singletons. Sequenced sample: blood. This chain joins TRBV10-2 and TRBJ1-1; 11 bases agree with TRBD1. The receptor's source is a man aged 25-45 years in good health. CDR3 sequence reads: CASSAGQGASGTEAFF. DNA of the CDR3: TGCGCCAGCAGTGCCGGACAGGGGGCCAGTGGCACTGAAGCTTTCTTT.